The next 17 T cell receptor beta chains were all read from a single sample in a study of cytomegalovirus exposure and HLA in healthy donors. It was with 60 Vbeta and 13 Jbeta primers that the PCR ran. The method was immunoSEQ multiplex PCR; TCRdb's version includes in-frame clones alone and lacks a portion of them. The profile shows 100,000 to 140,000 clones, 81% of them singletons. Sequencing was carried out using PBMCs. These receptors all stem from a man aged 25-45 years in good health and CMV-seronegative.

The chain joins TRBV6-5 to TRBJ1-1; TRBD1 might be the D (5 bases). The length of the CDR3 is 14 residues. Trimming cost V 2 bases and J 0 bases, with 7 bases left between them. Germline lookup yields CDR1 MNHEY and CDR2 SVGAGI. The chain's CDR3 is CASSYAGMNTEAFF. CDR3 bases: TGTGCCAGCAGTTACGCAGGGATGAACACTGAAGCTTTCTTT.

The V and J genes are TRBV4-2 and TRBJ2-1; 8 bases align to TRBD2. V trimming: 0 bases; J trimming: 9 bases; junction bases outside the gene matches: 1. CDR3 length: 13 amino acids. Germline CDR1 is LGHNA and CDR2 is YNFKEQ. CDR3 DNA sequence: TGTGCCAGCAGCCAAGATCGGGGGGGTGAGCAGTTCTTC. It codes for CASSQDRGGEQFF.

The chain has TRBV9 and TRBJ1-2, with a tentative D call TRBD1 (5 bases). This CDR3 region has 16 residues. Germline V gives CDR1 SGDLS, CDR2 YYNGEE. Trimming removed 0 bases at V and 2 bases at J, with 14 bases between. The CDR3 sequence is CASSVAWEAGNYGYTF. CDR3 coding DNA: TGTGCCAGCAGCGTAGCTTGGGAGGCAGGGAACTATGGCTACACCTTC.

In this sample, this clone turned up once. The V gene is TRBV10-1, the J gene TRBJ1-1, with D unclear. Germline CDR1 is WNHNN and CDR2 is SYGVQD (reference sequence). Trimming removed 0 bases at V and 7 bases at J, with 9 bases between. CDR3 length equals 13 residues. The CDR3 loop is CASSESTRGEAFF. The CDR3 DNA reads as TGCGCCAGCAGTGAGTCGACTCGCGGTGAAGCTTTCTTT.

The chain joins TRBV6-5 to TRBJ1-2; TRBD1 matches 8 bases. CDR1 and CDR2 (germline): MNHEY, SVGAGI. There are 14 residues in the CDR3. V lost 6 bases and J lost 5; bases outside the gene matches: 8. The CDR3 DNA reads as TGTGCCAGCAGACCAGGACAGGGATGGTATGGCTACACCTTC. The encoded protein is CASRPGQGWYGYTF.

The genes are TRBV11-3 and TRBJ2-5; D perhaps matches TRBD2 (6 bases). Per germline, CDR1 SGHNT and CDR2 YENEEA. V gave up 1 base and J gave up 5 bases, with 14 bases separating them. The CDR3 spans 15 residues. The CDR3 region is CASSLGPSRGETQYF. CDR3 DNA: TGTGCCAGCAGCTTAGGCCCCTCCCGGGGGGAGACCCAGTACTTC. The whole variable domain, filled in from reference TRBV11-3 and TRBJ2-5, reads EAGVVQSPRYKIIEKKQPVAFWCNPISGHNTLYWYLQNLGQGPELLIRYENEEAVDDSQLPKDRFSAERLKGVDSTLKIQPAELGDSAVYLCASSLGPSRGETQYFGPGTRLLVL.

This clone has only a few counts. V is TRBV6-4 and J is TRBJ2-5, with D possibly being TRBD1 (5 bases). The CDR3 covers 13 residues. V dropped 3 bases and J dropped 2 bases, with 7 bases sitting between them. The germline gives CDR1 MRHNA, CDR2 SNTAGT. As DNA, the CDR3 is TGTGCCAGCAGTGAGGGGCCACAAGAGACCCAGTACTTC. This translates into CASSEGPQETQYF.

This clone was counted once. CDR3 amino acids: CAWSQGGAYEQFF. The CDR3 region has the DNA TGTGCCTGGAGCCAGGGCGGGGCATATGAGCAGTTCTTC. The gene calls are TRBV30 and TRBJ2-1; D possibly corresponds to TRBD2 (6 bases). Germline V gene lookup returns CDR1 GTSNPN and CDR2 SVGIG (reference sequence). The V gene lost 3 bases and the J gene lost 8 bases, with 14 bases spanning the gap. This CDR3 has 13 amino acids.

The V call is TRBV25-1, the J call TRBJ2-5, with TRBD2 as a possible D gene (6 bases). Trimming removed 5 bases from V and 5 bases from J, with 18 bases in between. This CDR3 spans 15 amino acids. Germline V gene lookup returns CDR1 MGHDK and CDR2 SYGVNS. This CDR3 reads CASSSLGTSMETQYF. In nucleotides, the CDR3 is TGTGCCAGCAGTTCCCTGGGGACTTCAATGGAGACCCAGTACTTC.

This clone was seen a single time. V is TRBV4-1 and J is TRBJ1-2; the D is unclear. Germline values: CDR1 MGHRA, CDR2 YSYEKL. V lost 1 base to trimming and J lost 5 bases, with 14 bases between them. This CDR3 contains 15 residues. CDR3 amino acids: CASSQVQVVGYGYTF. DNA of the CDR3: TGCGCCAGCAGCCAAGTCCAGGTGGTTGGGTATGGCTACACCTTC.

The rearrangement uses TRBV2 and TRBJ1-2; D may be TRBD1 (6 bases). Germline V gene lookup returns CDR1 SNHLY and CDR2 FYNNEI. Between the trimmed V and J ends, which lost 6 bases and 0 bases, there was a span of 8 bases. The CDR3 has 13 amino acids. CDR3 in amino acids: CASSPGANYGYTF. The CDR3 nucleotides read TGTGCCAGCAGCCCAGGGGCTAACTATGGCTACACCTTC.

The V call is TRBV2, the J call TRBJ1-4, with D unresolved. The CDR3 spans 19 residues. Trimming left V 4 bases short and J 0 bases short, with 21 bases between. Germline CDR1 and CDR2: SNHLY and FYNNEI. CDR3 loop: CASSVERVGYSATNEKLFF. DNA for the CDR3: TGTGCCAGCAGTGTTGAACGGGTGGGTTATTCCGCAACTAATGAAAAACTGTTTTTT.

V and J are TRBV5-6 and TRBJ1-4; a weak D match, TRBD1 (5 bases). Trimming stripped 1 base from V and 8 bases from J, with 9 bases between. Germline V CDR1 and CDR2: SGHDT, YYEEEE. The CDR3 is 13 residues long. CDR3 DNA sequence: TGTGCCAGCAGCTTGTTAGGGGCCGAAAAACTGTTTTTT. This gives the protein CASSLLGAEKLFF.

There are a few counts of this clone. The rearrangement joins TRBV6-5 to TRBJ1-1; D is ambiguous. Germline assignment: CDR1 MNHEY and CDR2 SVGAGI. This CDR3 contains 13 residues. Trimming took off 6 bases at V and 6 bases at J, with 14 bases between the two ends. CDR3 in DNA: TGTGCCAGCAGCCGGCCCGGGAGGCCTGAAGCTTTCTTT. Encoded protein: CASSRPGRPEAFF.

The chain couples TRBV9 to TRBJ2-5, with 8 bases identical to TRBD2. CDR3 length equals 15 residues. Per the germline V gene, CDR1 is SGDLS and CDR2 is YYNGEE. V was clipped by 6 bases and J by 8 bases; unmatched bases: 15. The CDR3 nucleotides read TGTGCCAGCACGGCCGGAGCGGGAAGCGGGGGAACCCAGTACTTC. Its translation is CASTAGAGSGGTQYF.

The chain has TRBV30 and TRBJ1-5, with 8 nucleotides matching TRBD1. Per germline, CDR1 GTSNPN and CDR2 SVGIG (reference sequence). The V gene end was trimmed by 0 bases and the J gene end by 0 bases; junction bases not matched to a gene: 13. CDR3 length: 19 residues. CDR3 amino acids: CAWSVSYGQGRYSNQPQHF. As DNA, the CDR3 is TGTGCCTGGAGTGTGTCCTATGGACAGGGTCGCTATAGCAATCAGCCCCAGCATTTT.

The rearrangement uses TRBV19 and TRBJ2-7; D is perhaps TRBD2 (6 bases). The germline V and J ends were trimmed by 2 bases and 1 base, with 12 bases remaining between them. The CDR3 has 15 residues. Germline V gene sequence: CDR1 LNHDA, CDR2 SQIVND (reference sequence). The CDR3 DNA reads TGTGCCAGTAGTATAACCGGGGGTTGGTCCTACGAGCAGTACTTC. It yields the protein CASSITGGWSYEQYF.